The TCR beta chain under discussion was sequenced for a study of T-cell memory formation after mild COVID-19. Study as a whole: Across donors, TCR clusters were largely donor specific.

As to this clonotype: Its antigen is currently unknown.

5'RACE with constant-segment primers yielded barcoded, UMI-tagged TCR alpha and TCR beta cDNA libraries. From the 5' RACE reads, TCRdb called clonotypes with MiXCR, one entry per CDR3 protein. Of some 440,000 distinct CDR3 sequences in the sample, approximately 23% were seen once. General observations from the study: For contracting clones, CD4+ ones sat mainly in CM and EM, CD8+ in EMRA. Second-wave clones peaking on day 37 lacked confirmed SARS-CoV-2 specificity.

Germline lookup yields CDR1 SGHTA and CDR2 FQGTGA. V was trimmed by 3 bases and J by 4 bases, leaving 13 bases between them. The CDR3 is 14 residues long. The receptor was isolated from an adult woman who had mild COVID-19 (a few samples of this study predate the infection). Cell type and time point are not known. The chain links TRBV7-3 to TRBJ2-7; D is undetermined. Sequenced: PBMCs or a T cell subset sorted from them (not recorded which). In DNA form, the CDR3 reads TGTGCCAGCAGCTTCTGGCCAGGACCGTACGAGCAGTACTTC. Amino acid sequence: CASSFWPGPYEQYF. The variable domain in full, completed from reference TRBV7-3 and TRBJ2-7, reads GAGVSQTPSNKVTEKGKYVELRCDPISGHTALYWYRQSLGQGPEFLIYFQGTGAADDSGLPNDRFFAVRPEGSVSTLKIQRTERGDSAVYLCASSFWPGPYEQYFGPGTRLTVT.